These T cell receptor beta chains were read from a single sample in a study of persistence of HIV-infected CD4 T cells. TCRdb's copy holds only in-frame clones and misses some; the assay was immunoSEQ multiplex PCR. The sample records some 48,000 clones, around 75% being singletons. These receptors are not linked to any known antigen. The specimen comprised CD4+ T cells sorted from PBMCs after approximately 19-hour stimulation, sampled from a patient who received antiretroviral therapy. The receptors derive from an adult man with HIV who was CMV-seropositive. Each CDR3 is given with its conserved first and last residue. D genes are given only for firm matches. Expanded clones get a size class; other rows say once, few or many, or leave the size out.

- few TRBJ2-1 TRBV25-1 TGTGCCAGCAGTGAATACAGTGAGCAGTTCTTC CASSEYSEQFF
- - TRBJ2-7 TRBV14 TGTGCCAGCAGTCAAGAAAACCTAGGAAACTACGAGCAGTACTTC CASSQENLGNYEQYF
- - TRBJ1-4 TRBV3-1/TRBV3-2 TGTGCCAGCAGCCAAAAACGAGGTATAGGGGAAAAACTGTTTTTT CASSQKRGIGEKLFF
- - TRBJ2-5 TRBV7-9 TGTGCCAGCAGCTTTGGTCAGGGATGGGGCGATTACCAAGAGACCCAGTACTTC CASSFGQGWGDYQETQYF
TRBD1 - TRBJ2-5 TRBV6-5 TGTGCCAGCAGTTACTCTGGGGACAGGGGTGAGACCCAGTACTTC CASSYSGDRGETQYF
- - TRBJ2-7 TRBV12-3/TRBV12-4 TGTGCCAGCCGGTCGACGGCCCGCAGGCTGTACTTC CASRSTARRLYF
- - TRBJ2-2 TRBV19 TGTGCCCTAAGGTCTTGGTCCGGGGAGCTGTTTTTT CALRSWSGELFF
TRBD1 once TRBJ1-1 TRBV18 TGTGCCAGCTCACCACTGGGACAGGGGACGTCAGAAGCTTTCTTT CASSPLGQGTSEAFF
- once TRBJ2-1 TRBV27 TGTGCCAGCAGTTCCTCAACCGGCCTCCCACGCGATGAGCAGTTCTTC CASSSSTGLPRDEQFF
- - TRBJ1-4 TRBV29-1 TGCAGCGTTAAGGGGCGGGATGAAAAACTGTTTTTT CSVKGRDEKLFF
TRBD2 - TRBJ2-7 TRBV19 TGTGCCAGTAGTACCCCAACTACTAGCGGGAGCGAGCAGTACTTC CASSTPTTSGSEQYF
- - TRBJ2-7 TRBV4-1 TGCGCCAGCAGCCTCCGGGACAGCGGGGAGCAGTACTTC CASSLRDSGEQYF
- - TRBJ2-6 TRBV3-1/TRBV3-2 TGTGCCAGCAGCCTGCAGGCCTCCCCGGGTCTCTGGACTTTC CASSLQASPGLWTF
- few TRBJ1-4 TRBV2 TGTGCCAGCAGTGGGACAACTAATGAAAAACTGTTTTTT CASSGTTNEKLFF
- - TRBJ1-2 TRBV7-2 TGTGCCAGCAGCTTAGAACAGAACTATGGCTACACCTTC CASSLEQNYGYTF
- large TRBJ1-3 TRBV7-2 TGTGCCAGCAGCTTAGAGATTCTCTCTGGAAACACCATATATTTT CASSLEILSGNTIYF
- - TRBJ2-5 TRBV5-1 TGCGCCAGCAGCTTGGAGAGCAGGGGGAGGAAAGAGACCCAGTACTTC CASSLESRGRKETQYF
- - TRBJ1-4 TRBV2 TGTGCCAGCGGGGCTGCAAGGAATGAAAAACTGTTTTTT CASGAARNEKLFF
- - TRBJ2-3 TRBV7-2 TGTGCCAGCAGCTTAGTAGCAGGGGAGCAAGGTACGCAGTATTTT CASSLVAGEQGTQYF
- - TRBJ1-2 TRBV18 TGTGCCAGCTCACCGAGGGGTGATGGCTACACCTTC CASSPRGDGYTF
TRBD1 - TRBJ1-5 TRBV6-2/TRBV6-3 TGTGCCAGCAGTACGACTCGGGACAGGGGGCGCAGTCAGCCCCAGCATTTT CASSTTRDRGRSQPQHF
- once TRBJ2-1 TRBV30 TGTGCCTGGAGTCGGGCGCAAGGACGTGAGCAGTTCTTC CAWSRAQGREQFF
- - TRBJ1-6 TRBV3-1/TRBV3-2 TGTGCCAGCAGCCAAGCCAAGGTTCGGGGTTCACCCCTCCACTTT CASSQAKVRGSPLHF
- - TRBJ2-1 TRBV15 TGTGCCACCAGCAGGCGGGACGGCCACAATGAGCAGTTCTTC CATSRRDGHNEQFF
- - TRBJ2-2 TRBV6-5 TGTGCCAGCAGTTTATGGGACCGTACGATCCCCGGGGAGCTGTTTTTT CASSLWDRTIPGELFF
- - TRBJ1-1 TRBV5-6 TGTGCCAGCAGCCCGGGACTGGGATCAGAAGCTTTCTTT CASSPGLGSEAFF
TRBD1 medium-sized TRBJ2-2 TRBV5-6 TGTGCCAGCAGCTTCGAACAGGGGGTTGCCGGGGAGCTGTTTTTT CASSFEQGVAGELFF
TRBD1 - TRBJ1-1 TRBV20-1 TGCAGTGCTCGCCGGGACAGAGCTTTCTTT CSARRDRAFF
- - TRBJ1-5 TRBV19 TGTGCCAGTAGGAGGGGGTCGGCCCGAGGGGGTCAGCCCCAGCATTTT CASRRGSARGGQPQHF
- - TRBJ1-5 TRBV24-1 TGTGCCACCAGTGATCCCTCGATATCCGCCAGGGGATATAGCAATCAGCCCCAGCATTTT CATSDPSISARGYSNQPQHF
- - TRBJ2-7 TRBV3-1/TRBV3-2 TGTGCCAGCAGCCCGCTGGGTCCCTACGAGCAGTACTTC CASSPLGPYEQYF
- few TRBJ2-6 TRBV18 TGTGCCAGCTCACCACCCCGGCCTGGGGCCAACGTCCTGACTTTC CASSPPRPGANVLTF
TRBD1 few TRBJ2-1 TRBV10-2 TGCGCCAGCAGTGACCCGGGACAGGTCCGTACCGAGCAGTTCTTC CASSDPGQVRTEQFF
- - TRBJ2-7 TRBV2 TGTGCCAGCAGTTCCCGGACGGGCGAGCAGTACTTC CASSSRTGEQYF
- few TRBJ2-7 TRBV10-3 TGTGCCATCACCCAGGGTCCCGACGAGCAGTACTTC CAITQGPDEQYF
TRBD2 - TRBJ2-7 TRBV7-8 TGTGCCAGCAGCTCGACTAGCGGGAGTCAATACGAGCAGTACTTC CASSSTSGSQYEQYF
- - TRBJ2-7 TRBV5-4 TGTGCCAGCAGCCGGGGTCCCCCCTACGAGCAGTACTTC CASSRGPPYEQYF
- - TRBJ1-1 TRBV7-2 TGTGCCAGCAGAAGGGAGATGAACACTGAAGCTTTCTTT CASRREMNTEAFF
- - TRBJ2-1 TRBV30 TGTGCCTGGAGTACACAGAATGAGCAGTTCTTC CAWSTQNEQFF
- few TRBJ1-3 TRBV10-3 TGTGCCGCGGGGGGCAGAACCTCTGGAAACACCATATATTTT CAAGGRTSGNTIYF
- few TRBJ1-6 TRBV3-1/TRBV3-2 TGTGCCAGCAGCCATGCGTCAGGGGCCCTTTATAATTCACCCCTCCACTTT CASSHASGALYNSPLHF
TRBD2 - TRBJ2-5 TRBV7-8 TGTGCCAGCAGCTTAAATAGCGGGGGGGACCAAGAGACCCAGTACTTC CASSLNSGGDQETQYF
- - TRBJ1-2 TRBV19 TGTGCCAGTAGTCTAAGGGGCTATGGCTACACCTTC CASSLRGYGYTF
TRBD1 - TRBJ1-2 TRBV19 TGTGCCAGTAGTTGGACAGGGGGCGGCTATGGCTACACCTTC CASSWTGGGYGYTF
TRBD1 - TRBJ1-5 TRBV15 TGTGCCACCAGTAGGGACAGGGCATCCAATCAGCCCCAGCATTTT CATSRDRASNQPQHF
- - TRBJ1-2 TRBV29-1 TGCAGCGCCCACCCCGGAGGGGCCGGTTATGGCTACACCTTC CSAHPGGAGYGYTF
- - TRBJ1-6 TRBV6-5 TGTGCCAGCGGCCGGGTCTATAATTCACCCCTCCACTTT CASGRVYNSPLHF
- - TRBJ1-6 TRBV25-1 TGTGCCAGCAGTGAATGGAACACTTATAATTCACCCCTCCACTTT CASSEWNTYNSPLHF
TRBD1 - TRBJ1-1 TRBV7-2 TGTGCCAGCAGCTTAGCGAGAGGGGGCCCCACTGAAGCTTTCTTT CASSLARGGPTEAFF
- - TRBJ1-3 TRBV2 TGTGCCAGCAGTCCGGACAGTTACTCTGGAAACACCATATATTTT CASSPDSYSGNTIYF